Sequencing of this T cell receptor (beta chain) was carried out in a study of T cell clonotyping in hematopoietic cell transplantation. Sequencing was performed with immunoSEQ multiplex PCR; in TCRdb, only in-frame clones are kept and a portion is missing. The sample consists of about 15,000 clones, approximately 85% of them appearing once. This clone was detected a few times. What it recognizes is unknown. The V end lost 1 base, the J end lost 10 bases, and 13 bases lay between the germline ends. This CDR3 spans 14 amino acids. CDR1 and CDR2 from the germline V gene are SGHVS and FQNEAQ. General observations from the study: At the given depth, recipient repertoires were over 97% de novo clonotypes. Pathologically expanded recipient clonotypes increased progressively from day 30 to day 180 as diversity fell. Cells were unsorted, so CD4 and CD8 contributions were not separated. Broader posttransplant TCR repertoire diversity was predicted by graft donor and pretransplant recipient Inverse Simpson Index values.

This TCR derives from a woman aged 40 to 50 in good health. Some clones in this sample may be carry-over from other donors' samples. Specimen: peripheral blood mononuclear cells. V and J are TRBV7-8 and TRBJ1-4, with D hard to call. The CDR3 DNA reads TGTGCCAGCAGCTTAGAACAAGTTGGCGTAAAACTGTTTTTT. Translating gives CASSLEQVGVKLFF.